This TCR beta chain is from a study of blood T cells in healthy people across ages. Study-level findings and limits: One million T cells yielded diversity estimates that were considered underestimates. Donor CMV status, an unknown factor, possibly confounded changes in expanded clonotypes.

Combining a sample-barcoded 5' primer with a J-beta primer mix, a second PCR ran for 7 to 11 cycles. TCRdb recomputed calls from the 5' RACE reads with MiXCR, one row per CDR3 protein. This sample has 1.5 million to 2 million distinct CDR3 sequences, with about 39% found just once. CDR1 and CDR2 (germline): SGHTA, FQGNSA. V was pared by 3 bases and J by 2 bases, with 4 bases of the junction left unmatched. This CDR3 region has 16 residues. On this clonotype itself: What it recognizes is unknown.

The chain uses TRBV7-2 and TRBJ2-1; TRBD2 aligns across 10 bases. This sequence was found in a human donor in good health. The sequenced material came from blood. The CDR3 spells CASSFTSGDPYNEQFF. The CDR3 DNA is TGTGCCAGCAGCTTTACTAGCGGGGACCCCTACAATGAGCAGTTCTTC.